The 29 T cell receptor beta chains below were found in one sample sequenced in a study of T cell responses to AZD1222 COVID-19 vaccine. Using immunoSEQ multiplex PCR, the repertoire was profiled, and TCRdb retains in-frame clones only, with some absent. Among 120,000 to 150,000 clones, about 90% were seen once, and the ten largest hold around 8%. This specimen was peripheral blood, taken 28 days after the second dose of the MenACWY control vaccine. The receptor source for this set is an adult who received the MenACWY meningococcal vaccine as a control.

The V and J genes are TRBV10-1 and TRBJ2-2; TRBD2 is a possible D gene (5 bases). CDR1 is WNHNN, CDR2 SYGVQD, per germline (reference sequence). CDR3 length equals 13 residues. V lost 3 bases and J 5 bases, leaving 7 bases between the germline ends. Here the CDR3 DNA reads TGCGCCAGCAGTGACAGAGGGACCGGGGAGCTGTTTTTT. Amino acid sequence: CASSDRGTGELFF.

This CDR3 reads CASSRGNYNEQFF. The DNA for the CDR3 is TGTGCCAGTAGTAGGGGCAACTACAATGAGCAGTTCTTC. The V and J genes are TRBV19 and TRBJ2-1; D might be TRBD1 (5 bases). The CDR3 extends over 13 amino acids. CDR1 is LNHDA and CDR2 is SQIVND in the germline V gene (reference sequence). Trimming took off 4 bases at V and 3 bases at J, with 7 bases between the two ends. Combining the CDR3 with reference TRBV19 and TRBJ2-1 gives the whole variable domain DGGITQSPKYLFRKEGQNVTLSCEQNLNHDAMYWYRQDPGQGLRLIYYSQIVNDFQKGDIAEGYSVSREKKESFPLTVTSAQKNPTAFYLCASSRGNYNEQFFGPGTRLTVL.

The J gene is TRBJ2-2, the V gene TRBV10-3; no reliable D call. Trimming stripped 6 bases from V and 0 bases from J, with 11 bases between. Per germline, CDR1 ENHRY and CDR2 SYGVKD. The CDR3 loop spans 15 amino acids. The CDR3 DNA reads TGTGCCATCAGCCAGACAACCACGAACACCGGGGAGCTGTTTTTT. Amino acid sequence: CAISQTTTNTGELFF.

The chain combines TRBV19 with TRBJ2-3; D gene uncertain. Trimming shortened V by 4 bases and J by 2 bases, and 4 bases separated the two germline ends. Germline CDR1 and CDR2: LNHDA and SQIVND (reference sequence). The CDR3 extends over 12 amino acids. This CDR3 reads CASSKYTDTQYF. CDR3 sequence (DNA): TGTGCCAGTAGTAAATACACAGATACGCAGTATTTT. Looking up the rest from reference TRBV19 and TRBJ2-3 gives the full variable domain: DGGITQSPKYLFRKEGQNVTLSCEQNLNHDAMYWYRQDPGQGLRLIYYSQIVNDFQKGDIAEGYSVSREKKESFPLTVTSAQKNPTAFYLCASSKYTDTQYFGPGTRLTVL.

V gene TRBV2 combines with J gene TRBJ1-5; D gene uncertain. V dropped 4 bases and J dropped 1 base, with 2 bases sitting between them. Germline V gives CDR1 SNHLY, CDR2 FYNNEI. This CDR3 comprises 12 residues. CDR3 sequence reads: CASSGSNQPQHF. CDR3 sequence (DNA): TGTGCCAGCAGTGGCAGCAATCAGCCCCAGCATTTT.

The chain couples TRBV7-8 to TRBJ1-6; no reliable D call. The V end lost 5 bases, the J end lost 4 bases, and 9 bases lay between the germline ends. The CDR3 extends over 14 amino acids. The V gene's germline CDR1 is SGHVS and CDR2 FQNEAQ. The CDR3 protein is CASSATVYNSPLHF. The CDR3 DNA follows: TGTGCCAGCAGCGCGACGGTTTATAATTCACCCCTCCACTTT.

The gene calls are TRBV5-4 and TRBJ2-5; maybe TRBD1 (6 bases). The CDR3 runs to 14 residues. V was shortened by 2 bases and J by 2 bases, with 10 bases between the two germline ends. Germline-derived CDR1 and CDR2 are SGHNT and YYREEE (reference sequence). The CDR3 sequence: CASSFTTGQETQYF. The DNA for the CDR3 is TGTGCCAGCAGCTTTACGACAGGTCAAGAGACCCAGTACTTC.

The genes are TRBV28 and TRBJ1-2, with D unresolved. This CDR3 has 12 amino acids. Germline CDR1 and CDR2: MDHEN and SYDVKM. Trimming pared 6 bases from V and 0 bases from J, leaving 5 bases between. The CDR3 reads CASRATNYGYTF. Here the CDR3 DNA reads TGTGCCAGCAGAGCGACTAACTATGGCTACACCTTC.

The chain is built from TRBV7-8 and TRBJ1-2; D remains unclear. Looked up from germline, CDR1 is SGHVS and CDR2 is FQNEAQ. The CDR3 contains 13 residues. Deletions cut 3 bases from V and 2 bases from J, with 7 bases between. CDR3 residues: CASSFMGNYGYTF. Here the CDR3 DNA reads TGTGCCAGCAGCTTCATGGGGAACTATGGCTACACCTTC.

This clone has more than one count but fewer than ten. The J gene is TRBJ2-2, the V gene TRBV5-3; no firm D call. TRBV5-3 is an ORF; its function is uncertain. CDR3 length: 8 amino acids. CDR3 sequence reads: CTPLLLFF. In DNA form, the CDR3 reads TGTACCCCCCTTTTGCTGTTTTTT.

V gene TRBV4-3 combines with J gene TRBJ2-1; 10 bases match TRBD1. The CDR3 consists of 13 residues. CDR1 LGHNA and CDR2 YSLEER come from the germline V gene. The J segment lost 8 bases and the V segment lost 3 bases, leaving 1 base of the junction unmatched. The CDR3 DNA is TGCGCCAGCAGCCATGACAGGGGGCATGAGCAGTTCTTC. This codes for CASSHDRGHEQFF.

The rearrangement uses TRBV6-1 and TRBJ2-7; D is tentatively TRBD1 or TRBD2 (5 bases each). Germline V gene lookup returns CDR1 MNHNS and CDR2 SASEGT. The CDR3 covers 14 residues. Deletions cut 3 bases from V and 7 bases from J, with 16 bases between. CDR3 protein: CASSDRDPRLEQYF. The CDR3 nucleotides are TGTGCCAGCAGTGATCGGGACCCTCGTTTAGAGCAGTACTTC.

Turning to this clone: At the DNA level, this CDR3 is encoded by other sequences in the same sample as well. CDR3 in DNA: TGCAGCGTTGCCGGGGGGAGCAATCAGCCCCAGCATTTT. Residues: CSVAGGSNQPQHF. The chain employs TRBV29-1 and TRBJ1-5; D might be TRBD1 (5 bases). Germline CDR1 is SQVTM and CDR2 is ANQGSEA. Trimming took 4 bases from V and 1 from J, leaving 8 bases between them. The CDR3 is 13 amino acids.

This chain connects TRBV10-1 to TRBJ2-7; the D gene is possibly TRBD1 (6 bases). The CDR3 runs to 14 residues. CDR1 is WNHNN, CDR2 SYGVQD, per germline (reference sequence). Trimming took off 4 bases at V and 0 bases at J, with 10 bases between the two ends. CDR3 coding DNA: TGCGCCAGCAGTGCGGACAGACTCTCCTACGAGCAGTACTTC. The encoded protein is CASSADRLSYEQYF.

The rearrangement joins TRBV6-6 to TRBJ2-2, with TRBD2 matching 7 bases. Per germline, CDR1 MNHNY and CDR2 SVGAGI (reference sequence). V was clipped by 7 bases and J by 0 bases; unmatched bases: 5. This CDR3 contains 15 residues. The CDR3 protein is CASTYRGANTGELFF. The DNA of the CDR3 is TGTGCCAGCACCTACCGGGGGGCGAACACCGGGGAGCTGTTTTTT.

The chain has TRBV7-9 and TRBJ1-4; 8 bases fit TRBD1. This CDR3 has 15 residues. V dropped 8 bases and J dropped 3; count of bases not matched to a gene: 8. Germline V lookup: CDR1 SEHNR, CDR2 FQNEAQ (reference sequence). CDR3 nucleotides: TGTGCCAGCGGAGGGGGGACAGGAGCTAATGAAAAACTGTTTTTT. The encoded protein is CASGGGTGANEKLFF.

With regard to this clone: Other DNA sequences in this specimen translate into the identical CDR3. The chain joins TRBV18 to TRBJ1-1, with 7 bases matching TRBD1. The CDR3 extends over 14 amino acids. The V and J ends lost 2 bases and 1 base, in that order; junction bases with no gene match: 1. CDR1 KGHSH and CDR2 LQKENI come from the germline V gene. CDR3 DNA sequence: TGTGCCAGCTCACCAAGGACAGGGAACACTGAAGCTTTCTTT. It yields the protein CASSPRTGNTEAFF.

The chain uses TRBV28 and TRBJ2-7, with TRBD1 identical over 11 bases. The CDR3 spans 16 residues. Germline trimming cut 3 bases from V and 6 bases from J; bases unmatched to any gene: 10. Germline lookup yields CDR1 MDHEN and CDR2 SYDVKM. The DNA for the CDR3 is TGTGCCAGCAGTTTGTTTATCCGGGGGACAGGGGGCGAGCAGTACTTC. The encoded protein is CASSLFIRGTGGEQYF. Looking up the rest from reference TRBV28 and TRBJ2-7 gives the full variable domain: DVKVTQSSRYLVKRTGEKVFLECVQDMDHENMFWYRQDPGLGLRLIYFSYDVKMKEKGDIPEGYSVSREKKERFSLILESASTNQTSMYLCASSLFIRGTGGEQYFGPGTRLTVT.

This clone has a single count. The chain has TRBV2 and TRBJ1-5; D may be TRBD1 (5 bases). CDR1 and CDR2 (germline): SNHLY, FYNNEI. The CDR3 length is 14 residues. V lost 2 bases and J 6 bases, leaving 11 bases between the germline ends. CDR3 in DNA: TGTGCCAGCAGTGAACAGGGAGAAAGTCAGCCCCAGCATTTT. As protein: CASSEQGESQPQHF.

The sample holds one count of this clone. The chain carries TRBV28 and TRBJ1-2; D gene ambiguous. Germline V gives CDR1 MDHEN, CDR2 SYDVKM. V gave up 5 bases and J gave up 3 bases, with 10 bases separating them. CDR3 length: 13 residues. CDR3 residues: CASSPSPDYGYTF. In DNA form, the CDR3 reads TGTGCCAGCAGTCCCTCACCAGACTATGGCTACACCTTC.

The chain has TRBV5-1 and TRBJ2-7, with D perhaps TRBD1 (6 bases). Germline CDR1 and CDR2: SGHRS and YFSETQ. V was cut by 6 bases and J by 0 bases, with 10 bases left in between. The CDR3 extends over 13 amino acids. In nucleotides, the CDR3 is TGCGCCAGCATCGGACAGCCCTCCTACGAGCAGTACTTC. The encoded protein is CASIGQPSYEQYF.

This clone has a handful of counts. This rearrangement joins TRBV20-1 to TRBJ2-7, with D unclear. Trimming left V 6 bases short and J 6 bases short, with 12 bases between. The CDR3 loop spans 11 amino acids. Looked up from germline, CDR1 is DFQATT and CDR2 is SNEGSKA (reference sequence). The CDR3 reads CSADRVSEQYF. DNA of the CDR3: TGCAGTGCGGACCGGGTCTCCGAGCAGTACTTC.

V usage is TRBV3-1 (or the pseudogene TRBV3-2) and J usage is TRBJ2-3; the match to TRBD2 covers 9 bases. The trim removed 1 base at V and 6 bases at J, leaving 2 bases unmatched. The CDR3 runs 14 residues. Looked up from germline, CDR1 is LGHDT and CDR2 is YNNKEL (reference sequence). CDR3 sequence: CASSQVAGGDTQYF. The CDR3 nucleotides are TGTGCCAGCAGCCAAGTGGCGGGGGGGGATACGCAGTATTTT.

V is TRBV7-2 and J is TRBJ2-2; D unclear. Germline CDR1 is SGHTA and CDR2 is FQGNSA. Trimming removed 5 bases at V and 1 base at J, with 14 bases between. This CDR3 has 16 amino acids. The CDR3 DNA reads TGTGCCAGCAGCCACAACCCCGCCAAGAACACCGGGGAGCTGTTTTTT. Protein: CASSHNPAKNTGELFF.

The rearrangement joins TRBV5-1 to TRBJ1-1; 10 nucleotides align to TRBD1. This CDR3 comprises 14 residues. V gave up 2 bases and J gave up 4 bases; unmatched junction bases: 2. Looked up from germline, CDR1 is SGHRS and CDR2 is YFSETQ. The CDR3 loop reads CASSFRTGGTEAFF. For the CDR3, the DNA is TGCGCCAGCAGCTTCCGGACAGGGGGCACTGAAGCTTTCTTT. The full variable domain, with the rest looked up from reference TRBV5-1 and TRBJ1-1, is KAGVTQTPRYLIKTRGQQVTLSCSPISGHRSVSWYQQTPGQGLQFLFEYFSETQRNKGNFPGRFSGRQFSNSRSEMNVSTLELGDSALYLCASSFRTGGTEAFFGQGTRLTVV.

This chain links TRBV7-3 with TRBJ1-1; TRBD1 aligns across 8 bases. This CDR3 spans 18 amino acids. With V trimmed by 5 bases and J by 1 base, 15 bases remained unmatched. Germline V gene lookup returns CDR1 SGHTA and CDR2 FQGTGA. DNA for the CDR3: TGTGCCAGCAGCCTCCGAACCGCAGAAGACAGGGGGAACACTGAAGCTTTCTTT. This encodes CASSLRTAEDRGNTEAFF.

V usage is TRBV7-9 and J usage is TRBJ2-7; possible D gene TRBD1, 6 bases. Trimming cost V 5 bases and J 0 bases, with 14 bases left between them. The CDR3 loop spans 15 amino acids. Germline V CDR1 and CDR2: SEHNR, FQNEAQ (reference sequence). The CDR3 nucleotides read TGTGCCAGCAGCGACGACAGGACCCCCTCCTACGAGCAGTACTTC. It codes for CASSDDRTPSYEQYF.

This clone occurred once. The genes are TRBV6-1 and TRBJ2-2; no definite D call. V lost 3 bases and J lost 2, with 13 bases in between. The CDR3 is 16 amino acids. Looked up from germline, CDR1 is MNHNS and CDR2 is SASEGT. The CDR3 bases are TGTGCCAGCAGTGAGTTCGCCACTGTAAACACCGGGGAGCTGTTTTTT. Translation gives CASSEFATVNTGELFF.

This clone has only one observation. This chain's CDR3 is CSVGAMGQGGKTQYF. In DNA, the CDR3 is TGCAGCGTTGGAGCGATGGGACAGGGTGGGAAGACCCAGTACTTC. The rearrangement uses TRBV29-1 and TRBJ2-5, with 9 bases fitting TRBD1. This CDR3 is 15 amino acids long. V lost 4 bases to trimming and J lost 6 bases; unmatched junction nucleotides: 12. Germline values: CDR1 SQVTM, CDR2 ANQGSEA. The whole variable domain, remainder taken from reference TRBV29-1 and TRBJ2-5, is SAVISQKPSRDICQRGTSLTIQCQVDSQVTMMFWYRQQPGQSLTLIATANQGSEATYESGFVIDKFPISRPNLTFSTLTVSNMSPEDSSIYLCSVGAMGQGGKTQYFGPGTRLLVL.